The next 26 T cell receptor beta chains were all read from a single sample in a study of T cells in Graves' hyperthyroidism and ophthalmopathy. RNA transcripts gave rise to amplified TCR beta CDR3 regions. Primed by the HTBI set, a first-round RT-PCR was run on the TCR CDR3. Each CDR3 protein gets one entry after TCRdb re-called the multiplex PCR reads with MiXCR. The data show about 100,000 distinct CDR3 sequences, 16% seen once. Source material: blood. These receptors were taken from a woman between 50 and 59 years old with Graves' hyperthyroidism.

The chain has TRBV20-1 and TRBJ2-1; 15 bases agree with TRBD2. Germline loops: CDR1 DFQATT, CDR2 SNEGSKA (reference sequence). Germline trimming cut 6 bases from V and 9 bases from J; bases unmatched to any gene: 12. The CDR3 runs 16 residues. CDR3 in amino acids: CSAPGTGTSGRSEQFF. CDR3 sequence (DNA): TGCAGTGCCCCCGGGACCGGGACTAGCGGGAGGAGTGAGCAGTTCTTC.

The table lists this clonotype with many counts. The rearrangement uses TRBV5-4 and TRBJ2-1; 7 nucleotides line up with TRBD2. The CDR3 runs to 15 residues. CDR1 and CDR2 from the germline V gene are SGHNT and YYREEE (reference sequence). V trimming: 0 bases; J trimming: 7 bases; junction bases outside the gene matches: 7. CDR3: CASSLAGGSLNEQFF. In nucleotides, the CDR3 is TGTGCCAGCAGCTTGGCCGGCGGGAGCCTTAATGAGCAGTTCTTC.

The V call is TRBV3-1, the J call TRBJ1-2, with D perhaps matching TRBD1 (6 bases). Germline CDR1 is LGHDT and CDR2 is YNNKEL (reference sequence). This CDR3 contains 16 residues. V was shortened by 4 bases and J by 3 bases, with 18 bases between the two germline ends. As DNA, the CDR3 is TGTGCCAGCAGCCCGCCGACAGGTCTCAGTTACTATGGCTACACCTTC. Its protein product is CASSPPTGLSYYGYTF.

The chain employs TRBV20-1 and TRBJ1-1, with D possibly being TRBD1 (5 bases). V lost 0 bases, J lost 7 bases, and 12 bases lay in between. Germline V gene data show CDR1 as DFQATT and CDR2 as SNEGSKA (reference sequence). The CDR3 is made up of 13 amino acids. The CDR3 DNA reads TGCAGTGCTAGAGAGGGGACTGAGATTGAAGCTTTCTTT. It translates to CSAREGTEIEAFF.

This clonotype was detected many times. The gene calls are TRBV7-9 and TRBJ2-1; 7 positions agree with TRBD1. The J segment lost 7 bases and the V segment lost 5 bases, leaving 8 bases of the junction unmatched. Germline V gene sequence: CDR1 SEHNR, CDR2 FQNEAQ (reference sequence). The CDR3 length is 14 residues. The chain's CDR3 is CASSIWDSKNEQFF. CDR3 nucleotide sequence: TGTGCCAGCAGCATCTGGGACAGCAAAAATGAGCAGTTCTTC.

This clonotype has a count of ten or more. The V gene is TRBV6-6, the J gene TRBJ2-1; tentatively, D is TRBD1 or TRBD2 (5 bases each). The CDR3 spans 17 residues. CDR1 MNHNY and CDR2 SVGAGI come from the germline V gene (reference sequence). V was cut by 2 bases and J by 0 bases, with 14 bases left in between. The CDR3 loop is CASSYDPAGSSYNEQFF. For the CDR3, the DNA is TGTGCCAGCAGTTACGACCCTGCAGGGAGCTCCTACAATGAGCAGTTCTTC.

This clonotype showed up just a few times. This rearrangement joins TRBV6-5 to TRBJ2-1; 9 bases map to TRBD2. Trimming cost V 0 bases and J 9 bases; bases outside gene matches: 9. Germline V gene sequence: CDR1 MNHEY, CDR2 SVGAGI. The CDR3 extends over 16 amino acids. The CDR3 here is CASSYSTAGGPTEQFF. CDR3 DNA sequence: TGTGCCAGCAGTTACTCGACGGCGGGAGGGCCCACTGAGCAGTTCTTC.

This clonotype was detected many times. V is TRBV2 and J is TRBJ2-1; 11 nucleotides line up with TRBD2. CDR1 is SNHLY, CDR2 FYNNEI, per germline. V gave up 4 bases and J gave up 6 bases; unmatched junction bases: 2. This CDR3 contains 14 residues. CDR3 coding DNA: TGTGCCAGCAGTGCTGGACTAGCGGGCAATGAGCAGTTCTTC. Amino acid sequence: CASSAGLAGNEQFF.

Many counts were recorded for this clonotype. J is TRBJ2-4 and V is TRBV2; D unclear. The CDR3 covers 16 residues. From germline, CDR1 is SNHLY and CDR2 FYNNEI. Trimming removed 7 bases at V and 0 bases at J, with 16 bases between. CDR3 nucleotides: TGTGCCAGCATGGTTGAAGGCTGGGTAGCCAAAAACATTCAGTACTTC. Translation: CASMVEGWVAKNIQYF.

J is TRBJ2-2 and V is TRBV28, with D perhaps matching TRBD2 (6 bases). The CDR3 runs to 14 residues. CDR1 and CDR2 from the germline V gene are MDHEN and SYDVKM. V lost 4 bases and J 7 bases, leaving 13 bases between the germline ends. The CDR3 sequence is CASSYSLGGGELFF. The CDR3 region has the DNA TGTGCCAGCAGTTACTCGTTGGGGGGCGGGGAGCTGTTTTTT.

This clonotype has at least ten counts. This rearrangement joins TRBV10-3 to TRBJ1-5, with 8 bases lining up with TRBD1. Germline loops: CDR1 ENHRY, CDR2 SYGVKD. V gave up 6 bases and J gave up 6 bases; unmatched junction bases: 10. The CDR3 extends over 15 amino acids. The CDR3 here is CAISHSDRAGQPQHF. Written as DNA, the CDR3 is TGTGCCATCAGCCATTCGGACAGGGCTGGTCAGCCCCAGCATTTT.

This clonotype was seen many times. The chain carries TRBV7-2 and TRBJ2-6, with D unclear. The length of the CDR3 is 15 residues. Germline CDR1 SGHTA, CDR2 FQGNSA. The V and J ends lost 2 bases and 0 bases respectively, with 5 bases between them. CDR3 protein: CASSLMDSGANVLTF. For the CDR3, the DNA is TGTGCCAGCAGCTTAATGGACTCTGGGGCCAACGTCCTGACTTTC.

This clonotype showed up many times. The chain is built from TRBV30 and TRBJ1-1, with unresolved D. V shed 0 bases and J shed 6 bases, with 8 bases lying between them. Per germline, CDR1 GTSNPN and CDR2 SVGIG (reference sequence). This CDR3 spans 12 amino acids. In nucleotides, the CDR3 is TGTGCCTGGAGTGTACTGAGATCTGAAGCTTTCTTT. It encodes CAWSVLRSEAFF.

In its sample, this clonotype was seen a few times. The chain combines TRBV5-1 with TRBJ1-6; TRBD1 matches 7 bases. Trimming at V came to 0 bases and at J to 4 bases, leaving 7 bases not matched to a gene. Per germline, CDR1 SGHRS and CDR2 YFSETQ. The CDR3 consists of 17 residues. For the CDR3, the DNA is TGCGCCAGCAGCTTGGTTTTTACACAGGGGTATAATTCACCCCTCCACTTT. Amino acids: CASSLVFTQGYNSPLHF.

The rearrangement uses TRBV11-2 and TRBJ1-6; tentative D call: TRBD1 (6 bases). Deletions cut 5 bases from V and 11 bases from J, with 19 bases between. The CDR3 consists of 15 residues. The germline CDR1 and CDR2 sequences are SGHAT and FQNNGV. DNA of the CDR3: TGTGCCAGCAGCCAAGAAGGAGGGGGTGGGACACCCCTCCACTTT. Its protein is CASSQEGGGGTPLHF.

This clonotype has at least ten counts. V gene TRBV28 combines with J gene TRBJ1-4, with D maybe TRBD1 (5 bases). The CDR3 sequence is 14 residues long. Trimming stripped 6 bases from V and 7 bases from J, with 15 bases between. The germline gives CDR1 MDHEN, CDR2 SYDVKM. DNA for the CDR3: TGTGCCAGCAGGACAGTCGGTGTGCTTGAAAAACTGTTTTTT. Translation gives CASRTVGVLEKLFF.

Many counts were recorded for this clonotype. The chain has TRBV6-2 or TRBV6-3 and TRBJ2-1; 16 bases line up with TRBD2. CDR3 size: 16 residues. The germline gives CDR1 MNHEY, CDR2 SVGEGT. Germline trimming cut 6 bases from V and 8 bases from J; bases unmatched to any gene: 7. The CDR3 coding sequence is TGTGCCAGCAGAACAACCGGGACTAGCGGGAGGGATGAGCAGTTCTTC. It encodes CASRTTGTSGRDEQFF.

The chain employs TRBV2 and TRBJ1-2; 9 nucleotides align to TRBD1. Germline lookup yields CDR1 SNHLY and CDR2 FYNNEI. The CDR3 has 13 amino acids. J gave up 5 bases and V 4 bases, and 2 bases lay outside the gene matches. The DNA for the CDR3 is TGTGCCAGCAGTGGGACAGGGGAATATGGCTACACCTTC. Translated, it gives CASSGTGEYGYTF.

This clonotype was detected many times. This CDR3 reads CASSLRPNYGYTF. The CDR3 DNA reads as TGTGCCAGCAGTTTACGCCCTAACTATGGCTACACCTTC. This sequence joins TRBV27 and TRBJ1-2; D ambiguous. CDR1 is MNHEY and CDR2 is SMNVEV in the germline V gene (reference sequence). Trimming cost V 2 bases and J 0 bases, with 4 bases left between them. The CDR3 totals 13 residues.

This clonotype was observed at least ten times. The rearrangement links TRBV7-9 to TRBJ2-1; the D gene is possibly TRBD2 (6 bases). The CDR3 is made up of 14 amino acids. Trimming removed 3 bases at V and 9 bases at J, with 15 bases between. CDR1 is SEHNR and CDR2 is FQNEAQ in the germline V gene (reference sequence). CDR3 sequence (DNA): TGTGCCAGCAGCTTCTTCGGGAGATCAACTGAGCAGTTCTTC. Its translation: CASSFFGRSTEQFF.

At least ten counts were recorded for this clonotype. The chain links TRBV20-1 to TRBJ1-1; the D is unclear. The CDR3 is 13 residues long. Trimming removed 1 base from V and 0 bases from J, with 6 bases in between. CDR1 DFQATT and CDR2 SNEGSKA come from the germline V gene (reference sequence). CDR3 in amino acids: CSARGQLNTEAFF. In nucleotides, the CDR3 is TGCAGTGCTAGAGGCCAGCTGAACACTGAAGCTTTCTTT.

The sample holds many counts of this clonotype. The gene calls are TRBV6-1 and TRBJ1-2; 9 positions agree with TRBD1. The V segment lost 9 bases and the J segment 8 bases; nucleotides outside the gene matches: 13. This CDR3 is built from 14 residues. The germline gives CDR1 MNHNS, CDR2 SASEGT. As DNA, the CDR3 is TGTGCCAGTGGACAGGGGCTACCCACAGACGGCTACACCTTC. Amino acid sequence: CASGQGLPTDGYTF.

In its sample, this clonotype was seen many times. In nucleotides, the CDR3 is TGTGCCAGCAGTGAAGACGCAGAGACCCAGTACTTC. It encodes CASSEDAETQYF. The gene calls are TRBV2 and TRBJ2-5; D remains unclear. V lost 1 base, J lost 4 bases, and 4 bases lay in between. The CDR3 spans 12 residues. CDR1 SNHLY and CDR2 FYNNEI come from the germline V gene.

At least ten counts were recorded for this clonotype. As DNA, the CDR3 is TGTGCCAGTAGATATGGGGGCAGGGGTCAGCCCCAGCATTTT. This codes for CASRYGGRGQPQHF. V is TRBV19 and J is TRBJ1-5; D possibly corresponds to TRBD1 (6 bases). Germline V gene lookup returns CDR1 LNHDA and CDR2 SQIVND (reference sequence). The CDR3 is made up of 14 amino acids. V was cut by 6 bases and J by 6 bases, with 15 bases left in between.

The sample holds many counts of this clonotype. This chain connects TRBV12-3 or TRBV12-4 to TRBJ2-7; maybe TRBD1 (5 bases). The CDR3 is made up of 14 amino acids. V was shortened by 5 bases and J by 6 bases, with 17 bases between the two germline ends. This CDR3 reads CASSPRQTLPEQYF. CDR3 coding DNA: TGTGCCAGCAGTCCGCGACAGACCCTCCCCGAGCAGTACTTC.

The chain recombines TRBV28 with TRBJ2-3, with 12 bases aligning to TRBD2. Germline V lookup: CDR1 MDHEN, CDR2 SYDVKM. CDR3 length: 17 residues. V lost 5 bases, J lost 6 bases, and 12 bases stayed unmatched. The CDR3: CASSTLTSGSHGDTQYF. The CDR3 region has the DNA TGTGCCAGCAGTACCTTGACTAGCGGGAGCCATGGGGATACGCAGTATTTT.